This TCR beta chain appears in the sequencing data of a study of blood T cell repertoires in COVID-19. Study in general: In each case, the material was cDNA or gDNA derived from T cells, B-cell-depleted T cells, or PBMCs.

Individuals aged about 18 to 100 years were recruited from roughly 22 US areas. Membership in each cohort depended on participant-reported clinical history. Original data processing: Nucleated cell number was recorded as an estimate derived from reference gene primer amplification. Measured with immunoSEQ multiplex PCR; TCRdb has only the in-frame clones, and not every one. Clonal size and the V and J genes are those of that table, whereas D and trimming came from the DNA. The sample has 200,000 to 300,000 clones; 90% are singletons. Trimming removed 0 bases from V and 0 bases from J; junction bases left unmatched: 5. The germline V gene has CDR1 SGHRS and CDR2 YFSETQ. This CDR3 comprises 17 residues.

This TCR was recovered from a middle-aged man who had been exposed to COVID-19. The chain has TRBV5-1 and TRBJ1-3; 8 nucleotides match TRBD1. The sample taken for sequencing was PBMCs or T cells enriched from blood (not recorded which). The CDR3 protein is CASSLGTGLFSGNTIYF. The DNA of the CDR3 is TGCGCCAGCAGCTTGGGGACAGGGCTTTTCTCTGGAAACACCATATATTTT.